The 22 T cell receptor beta chains below come from one sample, sequenced in a study of shared clonotypes between healthy human individuals. Selected positively for CCR7 and CD45RO-negative, naive CD8 cells excluded terminally differentiated effector memory CD45RA+ cells. Here immunoSEQ multiplex PCR was the method, and the copy in TCRdb shows in-frame clones only, minus some. This table holds 2 million to 2.5 million clones, just over 90% found once. Sequencing used naive CD8+ T cells from PBMCs. Receptors originate from a man younger than 30 in good health. Some clones in this sample may be carry-over from other donors' samples.

The rearrangement links TRBV14 to TRBJ2-1, with TRBD1 as a possible D gene (6 bases). The CDR3 runs to 15 residues. CDR1 and CDR2 from the germline V gene are SGHDN and FVKESK. V was clipped by 6 bases and J by 0 bases, with 12 bases between them. This CDR3 is CASSPGVGSYNEQFF. CDR3 DNA sequence: TGTGCCAGCAGTCCAGGGGTGGGCTCCTACAATGAGCAGTTCTTC.

This chain connects TRBV7-9 to TRBJ1-5; D gene ambiguous. Germline assignment: CDR1 SEHNR and CDR2 FQNEAQ (reference sequence). Deletions cut 1 base from V and 5 bases from J, with 6 bases between. This CDR3 comprises 13 residues. CDR3 nucleotide sequence: TGTGCCAGCAGCTTAGTATGGGATCAGCCCCAGCATTTT. Translated: CASSLVWDQPQHF.

The chain couples TRBV28 to TRBJ2-7; TRBD2 is a possible D gene (7 bases). V lost 1 base and J lost 3, with 13 bases in between. Germline-derived CDR1 and CDR2 are MDHEN and SYDVKM. The CDR3 totals 15 residues. The CDR3 sequence: CASSLSKRGGYEQYF. CDR3 in DNA: TGTGCCAGCAGTTTATCGAAGAGGGGGGGCTACGAGCAGTACTTC.

The J gene is TRBJ2-2, the V gene TRBV6-1, with 8 bases that match TRBD1. The CDR3 has 18 residues. Trimming cost V 3 bases and J 5 bases; bases outside gene matches: 14. Germline-derived CDR1 and CDR2 are MNHNS and SASEGT. This chain's CDR3 is CASSDPPQGARWTGELFF. The CDR3, as DNA: TGTGCCAGCAGTGATCCGCCCCAGGGGGCGCGTTGGACCGGGGAGCTGTTTTTT.

This sequence joins TRBV5-1 and TRBJ2-1, with D unclear. The CDR3 is 13 residues long. The V gene's germline CDR1 is SGHRS and CDR2 YFSETQ. V gave up 6 bases and J gave up 7 bases, with 14 bases separating them. CDR3 DNA: TGCGCCAGCACCCCGTGGAGTAAGAATGAGCAGTTCTTC. It translates to CASTPWSKNEQFF.

This chain connects TRBV9 to TRBJ2-3; D may be TRBD2 (7 bases). The CDR3 loop spans 14 amino acids. CDR1 SGDLS and CDR2 YYNGEE come from the germline V gene. V dropped 4 bases and J dropped 6 bases, with 15 bases sitting between them. In DNA form, the CDR3 reads TGTGCCAGCAGCCTGGGGGGGCTCCCGGATACGCAGTATTTT. This encodes CASSLGGLPDTQYF.

This chain uses TRBV27 with TRBJ1-2; 12 nucleotides match TRBD1. Germline V gene sequence: CDR1 MNHEY, CDR2 SMNVEV (reference sequence). The V and J ends lost 2 bases and 8 bases, in that order; junction bases with no gene match: 9. There are 16 residues in the CDR3. The CDR3 region has the DNA TGTGCCAGCAGTTTAAATATCCCGGGACAGGGGGCAGGCTACACCTTC. Translation gives CASSLNIPGQGAGYTF.

The chain has TRBV7-2 and TRBJ2-5; D might be TRBD2 (6 bases). The length of the CDR3 is 16 residues. V gave up 5 bases and J gave up 3 bases, with 19 bases separating them. The germline V gene has CDR1 SGHTA and CDR2 FQGNSA. CDR3 region: CASSVFGSSEEETQYF. CDR3 bases: TGTGCCAGCAGCGTATTCGGGAGCTCCGAGGAAGAGACCCAGTACTTC.

Of note for this clone: At the DNA level, this CDR3 is encoded by other sequences in the same sample as well. J is TRBJ2-7 and V is TRBV29-1; 8 positions agree with TRBD1. Germline values: CDR1 SQVTM, CDR2 ANQGSEA. CDR3 size: 13 residues. After removal of 5 bases from V and 0 bases from J, the junction contained 3 bases not matched to a gene. Written as DNA, the CDR3 is TGCAGCGTTTACAGGGGGTCCTCCTACGAGCAGTACTTC. Translation gives CSVYRGSSYEQYF.

V usage is TRBV13 and J usage is TRBJ2-3; 8 bases match TRBD2. Germline V CDR1 and CDR2: PRHDT, FYEKMQ (reference sequence). CDR3 length equals 16 residues. The ends lost 5 bases at V and 4 bases at J; junction bases unmatched: 11. The CDR3 here is CASSRGGSGASDTQYF. CDR3 DNA sequence: TGTGCCAGCAGCCGGGGGGGATCAGGGGCTTCAGATACGCAGTATTTT. Looking up the rest from reference TRBV13 and TRBJ2-3 gives the full variable domain: AAGVIQSPRHLIKEKRETATLKCYPIPRHDTVYWYQQGPGQDPQFLISFYEKMQSDKGSIPDRFSAQQFSDYHSELNMSSLELGDSALYFCASSRGGSGASDTQYFGPGTRLTVL.

The CDR3 nucleotides read TGTGCCAGCAGCCCTCGGCTTGGGGGGGCCCAAGAGACCCAGTACTTC. It translates to CASSPRLGGAQETQYF. The genes are TRBV14 and TRBJ2-5; D is perhaps TRBD2 (7 bases). The ends were cut back, 4 bases at V and 1 base at J, with 16 bases in the middle. The germline CDR1 and CDR2 sequences are SGHDN and FVKESK. This CDR3 has 16 residues.

The rearrangement uses TRBV19 and TRBJ1-5; possibly TRBD1 for D (5 bases). CDR1 LNHDA and CDR2 SQIVND come from the germline V gene (reference sequence). Deletions cut 7 bases from V and 2 bases from J, with 12 bases between. The CDR3 contains 14 residues. As DNA, the CDR3 is TGTGCCAGTAAGTCGGGGGAAGGCAATCAGCCCCAGCATTTT. Its protein product is CASKSGEGNQPQHF.

V is TRBV2 and J is TRBJ1-5; D remains ambiguous. With 2 bases removed from V and 0 bases from J, the gap between germline ends came to 5 bases. CDR1 is SNHLY, CDR2 FYNNEI, per germline. This CDR3 has 14 residues. The CDR3 DNA reads TGTGCCAGCAGTGAATTTGATAGCAATCAGCCCCAGCATTTT. Protein: CASSEFDSNQPQHF. The full variable domain, with the rest looked up from reference TRBV2 and TRBJ1-5, is EPEVTQTPSHQVTQMGQEVILRCVPISNHLYFYWYRQILGQKVEFLVSFYNNEISEKSEIFDDQFSVERPDGSNFTLKIRSTKLEDSAMYFCASSEFDSNQPQHFGDGTRLSIL.

V gene TRBV6-5 combines with J gene TRBJ1-4; D unresolved. Trimming pared 5 bases from V and 6 bases from J, leaving 10 bases between. The germline V gene has CDR1 MNHEY and CDR2 SVGAGI. This CDR3 has 13 amino acids. The CDR3, as DNA: TGTGCCAGCAGTGGCGGGATCTATGAAAAACTGTTTTTT. Translating it yields CASSGGIYEKLFF.

Concerning this clone itself: The same CDR3 arises from other DNA sequences in this sample as well. The genes are TRBV27 and TRBJ1-5; unclear D gene. The CDR3 spans 13 residues. V lost 9 bases and J 1 base, leaving 10 bases between the germline ends. Per germline, CDR1 MNHEY and CDR2 SMNVEV (reference sequence). For the CDR3, the DNA is TGTGCCAGTTCCAGAGGAAGCAATCAGCCCCAGCATTTT. Amino acids: CASSRGSNQPQHF.

The V gene is TRBV19, the J gene TRBJ1-4; the match to TRBD1 covers 9 bases. CDR3 length: 18 amino acids. V shed 6 bases and J 8 bases; nucleotides not matched to a gene: 19. Germline CDR1 reads LNHDA; CDR2 reads SQIVND (reference sequence). DNA of the CDR3: TGTGCCAGTAGGAACTATGAACCGACGGGACAGGGTGGGGAAAAACTGTTTTTT. It specifies CASRNYEPTGQGGEKLFF.

CDR3 sequence (DNA): TGTGCCAGTGGTCGTAGGGGGATCAATCAGCCCCAGCATTTT. Amino acid sequence: CASGRRGINQPQHF. The J gene is TRBJ1-5, the V gene TRBV19; a possible D gene is TRBD1 (6 bases). Germline V gene sequence: CDR1 LNHDA, CDR2 SQIVND (reference sequence). V was pared by 8 bases and J by 3 bases, with 14 bases between. The length of the CDR3 is 14 residues.

This clone was seen only once. The J gene is TRBJ1-5, the V gene TRBV6-6, with 7 bases matching TRBD1. Germline loops: CDR1 MNHNY, CDR2 SVGAGI (reference sequence). Germline trimming cut 6 bases from V and 0 bases from J; bases unmatched to any gene: 8. The CDR3 is 16 amino acids. CDR3 DNA: TGTGCCAGCAGCCAGGGGGGACCCTATAGCAATCAGCCCCAGCATTTT. It codes for CASSQGGPYSNQPQHF.

This clone has just one count. The chain links TRBV27 to TRBJ2-3, with 9 bases fitting TRBD2. J was trimmed by 0 bases and V by 7 bases; bases with no gene match: 2. There are 14 residues in the CDR3. Germline assignment: CDR1 MNHEY and CDR2 SMNVEV (reference sequence). The DNA for the CDR3 is TGTGCCAGCACCGGACTAGCGAGCACAGATACGCAGTATTTT. Translation: CASTGLASTDTQYF.

The chain combines TRBV12-5 with TRBJ2-3, with 8 bases matching TRBD2. CDR3 size: 16 residues. After removal of 5 bases from V and 5 bases from J, the junction contained 12 bases not matched to a gene. Germline V gene lookup returns CDR1 LGHNT and CDR2 FRNRAP. In DNA, the CDR3 is TGTGCTAGTGGTCCCGGGGGGGGCCAATACCTAGATACGCAGTATTTT. Protein product: CASGPGGGQYLDTQYF.

V usage is TRBV28 and J usage is TRBJ1-5; unclear D gene. Germline CDR1 MDHEN, CDR2 SYDVKM. Deletions cut 2 bases from V and 7 bases from J, with 9 bases between. This CDR3 spans 13 amino acids. DNA for the CDR3: TGTGCCAGCAGTTTAAATGCAGTCCAGCCCCAGCATTTT. Amino acids: CASSLNAVQPQHF.

The rearrangement links TRBV19 to TRBJ2-5, with 10 bases fitting TRBD2. CDR1 is LNHDA and CDR2 is SQIVND in the germline V gene (reference sequence). The CDR3 is 14 residues long. The junction had 11 bases not matched to a gene; V was cut back by 5 bases and J by 11 bases. CDR3 protein: CASSPSGLAGVQYF. CDR3 in DNA: TGTGCCAGTAGTCCATCAGGCCTAGCGGGGGTTCAGTACTTC.